This T cell receptor beta chain was found in a study of regulatory T cells in long-lasting Graves disease. Investigators prepared the TCR beta libraries by applying iRepertoire HTBI primers and Arm-PCR of CDR3 regions. TCRdb ran MiXCR on the multiplex PCR reads and lists one entry per CDR3 protein. Of around 500,000 distinct CDR3 sequences in the sample, around 15% were seen once. This clonotype appeared many times. This CDR3 has 15 amino acids. CDR1 SEHNR and CDR2 FQNEAQ come from the germline V gene (reference sequence). Trimming pared 3 bases from V and 3 bases from J, leaving 15 bases between. The time point: newly diagnosed GD, antithyroid drugs for less than 3 months. From PBMCs, RNA was extracted and then used to make the TCR library. This same sample was also part of a study on T cells in Graves' hyperthyroidism and ophthalmopathy. As that report states: From stable hyperthyroidism, ophthalmopathy was separated by a 13 V-J model.

This rearrangement joins TRBV7-9 to TRBJ2-7, with D possibly TRBD1 on 8 matching bases. The clonotype originates from a woman aged 40 to 65 with Graves disease. The source was peripheral blood mononuclear cells (PBMCs), collected at new diagnosis, from a patient treated with antithyroid drugs. The CDR3 DNA is TGTGCCAGCAGCTTCACAGGGGGGGACCTCTACGAGCAGTACTTC. This sequence encodes CASSFTGGDLYEQYF. The whole variable domain, filled in from reference TRBV7-9 and TRBJ2-7, reads DTGVSQNPRHKITKRGQNVTFRCDPISEHNRLYWYRQTLGQGPEFLTYFQNEAQLEKSRLLSDRFSAERPKGSFSTLEIQRTEQGDSAMYLCASSFTGGDLYEQYFGPGTRLTVT.